The present T cell receptor beta chain was sequenced within a study of cytomegalovirus exposure and HLA in healthy donors. Study-wide results and limits: Over 15,000 TCR beta sequences were associated with HLA alleles at 0.05 false discovery rate in a later analysis. The number of N-insertions in an Asian-associated ancestry cluster was reportedly below the 666-donor mean in a later analysis. Sequencing had likely introduced a cluster of highly shared sequence variants as an artifact.

The V segment lost 3 bases and the J segment 6 bases; nucleotides outside the gene matches: 17. The CDR3 length is 16 residues. The germline CDR1 and CDR2 sequences are GTSNPN and SVGIG (reference sequence). For this clone: Antigen: not known.

This PCR relied on a set of 60 Vbeta primers and 13 Jbeta primers. The repertoire was sequenced with immunoSEQ multiplex PCR; TCRdb's copy has only in-frame clones and lacks some. The sample consists of 150,000 to 200,000 clones, 75% to 85% of them appearing once. Specimen: PBMCs. The sequence derives from a woman between 18 and 29 years old in good health and CMV-seronegative. This chain connects TRBV30 to TRBJ2-7, with 7 bases fitting TRBD1. For the CDR3, the DNA is TGTGCCTGGAGAGCGACAGGGAGTGGGGATCTGGGCGAGCAGTACTTC. Translation gives CAWRATGSGDLGEQYF.